This is a list of T cell receptor beta chains from one sample in a study of blood T cells in healthy people across ages. TCRdb itself ran the 5' RACE reads through MiXCR, one entry per CDR3 protein. The sample has about 1.5 million distinct CDR3 sequences, approximately 42% seen once. Sequenced material: blood. Receptors were obtained from a woman aged 18-29 years in good health. The CDR3 runs from the conserved cysteine through the conserved F or W. Each record gives: J gene, D gene, clone size, V gene, CDR3 DNA, CDR3 protein. The D gene is left open where the match is weak. Clone size is stated in some rows and not others, as once, few, many or a class when expanded.

TRBJ2-4 | TRBD1 | . | TRBV20-1 | TGCAGTGTCACGGACAGGGGGCATATTCTATTCGACAAAAACATTCAGTACTTC | CSVTDRGHILFDKNIQYF
TRBJ2-5 | TRBD2 | few | TRBV7-3 | TGTGCCAGCAGCTTAACGCCTAGCGGGGGGTTCGGGGGTATTCAAGAGACCCAGTACTTC | CASSLTPSGGFGGIQETQYF
TRBJ2-3 | . | . | TRBV7-2 | TGTGCCAGCGCCCCCAAAGATACGCAGTATTTT | CASAPKDTQYF
TRBJ2-7 | . | few | TRBV6-5 | TGTGCCAGCTCGTGGTCAGCATCCTACTCCTACGAGCAGTACTTC | CASSWSASYSYEQYF
TRBJ2-2 | . | once | TRBV20-1 | TGCAGTGCTCTCTCAGGCGGATCCGCCGGGGAGCTGTTTTTT | CSALSGGSAGELFF
TRBJ1-3 | . | few | TRBV29-1 | TGCAGCGTTGCTAAAAACTCTGGAAACACCATATATTTT | CSVAKNSGNTIYF
TRBJ1-2 | . | . | TRBV6-2/TRBV6-3 | TGTGCCAGCAAAAAGAACTATGGCTACACCTTC | CASKKNYGYTF
TRBJ2-3 | TRBD2 | . | TRBV20-1 | TGCAGTGCTCCCGAGGCCCCACCGGGAGGGCCAGGGGATACGCAGTATTTT | CSAPEAPPGGPGDTQYF
TRBJ1-2 | . | once | TRBV20-1 | TGCAGTGCTAGCTCTTACGGGGCCTATGGCTACACCTTC | CSASSYGAYGYTF
TRBJ1-2 | . | . | TRBV29-1 | TGCAGCGTTGACCATGGGGGCACCTCTAACTATGGCTACACCTTC | CSVDHGGTSNYGYTF
TRBJ2-1 | TRBD1 | . | TRBV20-1 | TGCAGTGCTACAGGGGGAAATGAGCAGTTCTTC | CSATGGNEQFF
TRBJ2-5 | TRBD1 | . | TRBV7-6 | TGTGCCAGCAGCTCCGAGGGGGCGATACCAACAGAGACCCAGTACTTC | CASSSEGAIPTETQYF
TRBJ2-7 | . | few | TRBV10-3 | TGTGCCATCAGTACAGCCTACGAGCAGTACTTC | CAISTAYEQYF
TRBJ2-2 | . | . | TRBV5-1 | TGCACCAGCAGCTTAGTAACCGGGGAGCTGTTTTTT | CTSSLVTGELFF
TRBJ2-7 | . | . | TRBV29-1 | TGCAGCGTTGAACGCGGGCTCCACTCCTACGAGCAGTACTTC | CSVERGLHSYEQYF
TRBJ2-1 | . | few | TRBV5-1 | TGCGCCAGCAGTGCCCGCAAGAGCTCCTACAATGAGCAGTTCTTC | CASSARKSSYNEQFF
TRBJ1-5 | . | . | TRBV6-2/TRBV6-3 | TGTGCCAGCAGACGAAGCGGGGGCGGCAATCAGCCCCAGCATTTT | CASRRSGGGNQPQHF
TRBJ2-3 | . | . | TRBV10-3 | TGTGCCACCGGAGGGGGAGATAGCACAGATACGCAGTATTTT | CATGGGDSTDTQYF
TRBJ2-1 | . | few | TRBV6-1 | TGTGCCAGCAGTGAAATCGGCCACCAGAGGGGTGAGCAGTTCTTC | CASSEIGHQRGEQFF
TRBJ2-1 | TRBD2 | few | TRBV28 | TGTGCCAGCAGTTCCACTCGGCTAGCGGACTCCTACAATGAGCAGTTCTTC | CASSSTRLADSYNEQFF
TRBJ1-5 | . | . | TRBV28 | TGTGCCAGCAGTGACGCAGGGACCAGCAATCAGCCCCAGCATTTT | CASSDAGTSNQPQHF
TRBJ2-2 | . | . | TRBV29-1 | TGCAGCGTTCAGGACAACACCGGGGAGCTGTTTTTT | CSVQDNTGELFF
TRBJ2-5 | TRBD2 | . | TRBV9 | TGTGCCAGCAGCGTAGATCTAGCGGGAACACTTCAAGAGACCCAGTACTTC | CASSVDLAGTLQETQYF
TRBJ2-7 | TRBD2 | few | TRBV12-3/TRBV12-4 | TGTGCCAGCAAAATACTAGCGGAGACCTACGAGCAGTACTTC | CASKILAETYEQYF
TRBJ2-5 | TRBD1 | few | TRBV7-9 | TGTGCCAGCAGCTTTAGGACCGGACAGGGTAGAGAGACCCAGTACTTC | CASSFRTGQGRETQYF
TRBJ1-2 | . | . | TRBV6-9 | TGTGCCAGCAGTTCCACCGGGACCCTAATCTATGGCTACACCTTC | CASSSTGTLIYGYTF
TRBJ2-7 | . | . | TRBV25-1 | TGTGCCAGCAGTCAAGGGGAAGTGGGCGAGCAGTACTTC | CASSQGEVGEQYF
TRBJ2-1 | . | . | TRBV12-3/TRBV12-4 | TGTGCCAGCACCCCGCGATACGCGGAGGGGGATGAGCAGTTCTTC | CASTPRYAEGDEQFF
TRBJ2-3 | . | few | TRBV4-1 | TGCGCCAGCAGCCAAGAAAGGGGGGGGGTCACAGATACGCAGTATTTT | CASSQERGGVTDTQYF
TRBJ2-3 | . | few | TRBV7-2 | TGTGCCAGCAGCTCGCCTCTTGGGGCGCAGTATTTT | CASSSPLGAQYF
TRBJ2-6 | . | few | TRBV19 | TGTGCCAGTGGGGTGCGGTCTGGGGCCAACGTCCTGACTTTC | CASGVRSGANVLTF
TRBJ2-7 | TRBD1 | . | TRBV6-5 | TGTGTCGTTCAGCCGGGACAGGGGGGATACGAGCAGTACTTC | CVVQPGQGGYEQYF
TRBJ1-4 | . | . | TRBV5-5 | TGTGCCAGCAGCGGTCACAGGGTTTCGGTTTTAGATGAAAAACTGTTTTTT | CASSGHRVSVLDEKLFF
TRBJ2-2 | . | . | TRBV11-3 | TGTGCCAGCAGCGAACAAGACACCGGGGAGCTGTTTTTT | CASSEQDTGELFF
TRBJ2-1 | TRBD1 | many | TRBV20-1 | TGCAGTGCTAGCGGCAGGACAGGGGGCTTGGATGAGCAGTTCTTC | CSASGRTGGLDEQFF
TRBJ2-3 | TRBD2 | few | TRBV5-1 | TGCGCCAGCAGCTTGGTTAGAGCGGGGGATACGCAGTATTTT | CASSLVRAGDTQYF
TRBJ2-1 | TRBD2 | . | TRBV12-3/TRBV12-4 | TGTGCCAGCAGACTCCTTGGACTAGCGGAGCTCTACAATGAGCAGTTCTTC | CASRLLGLAELYNEQFF
TRBJ1-2 | . | . | TRBV7-9 | TGTGCCAGCAGCTTACCCGGGAGAGGGAGATACGATGGCTACACCTTC | CASSLPGRGRYDGYTF
TRBJ2-3 | . | . | TRBV25-1 | TGTGCCAGCAGTGGTACAGCTAACACTAGCACAGATACGCAGTATTTT | CASSGTANTSTDTQYF
TRBJ1-5 | . | . | TRBV7-2 | TGTGCCAGCAGCTTAGCAGGGGCTGTTCCGCCCCAGCATTTT | CASSLAGAVPPQHF
TRBJ1-1 | . | . | TRBV20-1 | TGCAGTGCTCGGGGAGACCTGAACACTGAAGCTTTCTTT | CSARGDLNTEAFF
TRBJ2-1 | . | few | TRBV6-5 | TGTGCCAGCAGAAGGCGGGGGCCTTTGGCTGAGCAGTTCTTC | CASRRRGPLAEQFF
TRBJ2-5 | . | few | TRBV6-1 | TGTGCCAACGCGGACAGTCAAGAGACCCAGTACTTC | CANADSQETQYF
TRBJ2-7 | . | . | TRBV10-2 | TGCGCCAGCAGGGCCCTGGGAGAATCCCACGAGCAGTACTTC | CASRALGESHEQYF
TRBJ1-3 | . | . | TRBV10-3 | TGTGCCATCAGTGAGGCAGGACCGCTCTCTGGAAACACCATATATTTT | CAISEAGPLSGNTIYF
TRBJ1-2 | TRBD1 | . | TRBV29-1 | TGCAGCCTCCGATCGGGGACAGGGCTTGGGCACTTTAACTCTCGCTACACCTTC | CSLRSGTGLGHFNSRYTF
TRBJ1-3 | TRBD1 | . | TRBV10-3 | TGTGCCATCAGTGAGTCGGACAGGATACTATCTGGAAACACCATATATTTT | CAISESDRILSGNTIYF
TRBJ2-5 | . | few | TRBV4-1 | TGCGCCAGCAGCCCCCGGTCGAGAAACGTCGTGGAGACCCAGTACTTC | CASSPRSRNVVETQYF
TRBJ2-7 | . | . | TRBV27 | TGTGCCAGCAGTTTTTCCAGACCTACCTACGAGCAGTACTTC | CASSFSRPTYEQYF
TRBJ2-3 | . | . | TRBV12-3/TRBV12-4 | TGTGCCAGCAACGATAGGGGTTCGCGCACAGATACGCAGTATTTT | CASNDRGSRTDTQYF